This passage covers 17 T cell receptor beta chains from one sample sequenced in a study of OX40 agonist ivuxolimab in advanced cancers. TCRdb keeps only in-frame clones here, not all; method: immunoSEQ multiplex PCR. The sample contains approximately 94,000 clones, roughly 90% of which appear only once. This material consisted of CD4+ or CD8+ T cells sorted from blood, taken in a trial of the OX40 agonist ivuxolimab. Source of these receptors: an adult with an advanced solid tumor such as melanoma, head and neck, liver or kidney cancer.

V gene TRBV2 combines with J gene TRBJ1-1, with TRBD1 matching 7 bases. Germline V lookup: CDR1 SNHLY, CDR2 FYNNEI. This CDR3 contains 17 residues. V shed 4 bases and J 0 bases; nucleotides not matched to a gene: 11. The CDR3 protein is CASSVRRDSDMNTEAFF. CDR3 sequence (DNA): TGTGCCAGCAGTGTTCGCCGGGACAGCGATATGAACACTGAAGCTTTCTTT.

The chain couples TRBV6-5 to TRBJ2-7, with 9 nucleotides matching TRBD1. The junction had 9 bases not matched to a gene; V was cut back by 7 bases and J by 5 bases. The CDR3 has 14 amino acids. CDR1 and CDR2 (germline): MNHEY, SVGAGI. In DNA form, the CDR3 reads TGTGCCAGCACCGAGACCGGGACAGGGAACGAGCAGTACTTC. The encoded protein is CASTETGTGNEQYF.

This chain uses TRBV9 with TRBJ2-2; D may be TRBD1 or TRBD2 (5 bases each). Germline CDR1 SGDLS, CDR2 YYNGEE. Trimming stripped 4 bases from V and 0 bases from J, with 19 bases between. This CDR3 comprises 18 residues. The CDR3 sequence: CASSTRPGRDANTGELFF. DNA for the CDR3: TGTGCCAGCAGCACTAGACCCGGCCGGGACGCGAACACCGGGGAGCTGTTTTTT.

V gene TRBV7-3 combines with J gene TRBJ2-1; possibly TRBD2 for D (5 bases). Germline V gene data show CDR1 as SGHTA and CDR2 as FQGTGA. Trimming stripped 2 bases from V and 6 bases from J, with 8 bases between. The CDR3 spans 13 residues. The CDR3 region has the DNA TGTGCCAGCAGCTTATCTAGCTCCAATGAGCAGTTCTTC. Translating gives CASSLSSSNEQFF.

The gene calls are TRBV11-2 and TRBJ2-5, with D possibly matching TRBD1 (6 bases). The CDR3 covers 15 residues. V lost 4 bases and J 3 bases, leaving 15 bases between the germline ends. Germline CDR1 is SGHAT and CDR2 is FQNNGV. The CDR3 reads CASSSVTRGKETQYF. The CDR3 nucleotides are TGTGCCAGCAGCTCCGTTACCAGGGGAAAAGAGACCCAGTACTTC.

The J gene is TRBJ2-7, the V gene TRBV30, with D tentatively TRBD2 (6 bases). Germline V CDR1 and CDR2: GTSNPN, SVGIG (reference sequence). V gave up 0 bases and J gave up 4 bases, with 34 bases separating them. The CDR3 has 21 amino acids. The CDR3 here is CAWSVTMRDPPRASDRYEQYF. CDR3 bases: TGTGCCTGGAGTGTAACAATGCGAGATCCCCCTAGGGCTAGCGATAGATACGAGCAGTACTTC.

The V gene is TRBV5-6, the J gene TRBJ2-1; the D is unclear. Germline CDR1 SGHDT, CDR2 YYEEEE. This CDR3 has 14 residues. With 5 bases removed from V and 0 bases from J, the gap between germline ends came to 9 bases. As DNA, the CDR3 is TGTGCCAGCAGTAGACCCAGCTCCTACAATGAGCAGTTCTTC. Protein product: CASSRPSSYNEQFF.

V usage is TRBV5-8 and J usage is TRBJ1-1; 7 bases map to TRBD1. V was clipped by 3 bases and J by 3 bases; unmatched bases: 8. Germline CDR1 SGHTS, CDR2 YDEGEE. This CDR3 has 15 amino acids. In nucleotides, the CDR3 is TGTGCCAGCAGCTCCTCGACAGGGTGGTACACTGAAGCTTTCTTT. Amino acids: CASSSSTGWYTEAFF.

The chain employs TRBV6-5 and TRBJ1-2; no clear D. This CDR3 spans 14 amino acids. Germline V gene lookup returns CDR1 MNHEY and CDR2 SVGAGI. V shed 0 bases and J shed 7 bases, with 12 bases lying between them. The CDR3 region is CASSYSSEGLGYTF. CDR3 DNA: TGTGCCAGCAGTTACTCTAGTGAGGGCCTTGGCTACACCTTC.

This chain links TRBV7-3 with TRBJ2-5, with 12 bases fitting TRBD2. V dropped 8 bases and J dropped 1; count of bases not matched to a gene: 5. The CDR3 extends over 15 amino acids. CDR1 and CDR2 (germline): SGHTA, FQGTGA. CDR3 coding DNA: TGTGCCAGCCCGCCTAGCGGGAGGGCCCAAGAGACCCAGTACTTC. Its protein product is CASPPSGRAQETQYF.

The chain recombines TRBV19 with TRBJ1-1; 9 bases are a match to TRBD1. The CDR3 runs 13 residues. V was pared by 5 bases and J by 7 bases, with 5 bases of the junction left unmatched. Germline V lookup: CDR1 LNHDA, CDR2 SQIVND (reference sequence). The CDR3 loop reads CASSVNRGLEAFF. The DNA for the CDR3 is TGTGCCAGTAGTGTTAACAGGGGGCTTGAAGCTTTCTTT.

The J gene is TRBJ2-1, the V gene TRBV27; D not resolved. CDR1 and CDR2 from the germline V gene are MNHEY and SMNVEV (reference sequence). Trimming took 4 bases from V and 9 from J, leaving 7 bases between them. This CDR3 has 11 residues. The CDR3 DNA reads as TGTGCCAGCAGTTCCGCGTTTGAGCAGTTCTTC. Protein product: CASSSAFEQFF.

In regard to this clone: One end of the junction fails to match germline, which may point to a read error. V is TRBV29-1 and J is TRBJ2-1, with a tentative D call TRBD1 (5 bases). CDR3 length: 15 residues. Germline V lookup: CDR1 SQVTM, CDR2 ANQGSEA. CDR3 sequence: CSVEGKQAWYNEQFF. The CDR3 DNA follows: TGCAGCGTGGAAGGGAAACAGGCGTGGTACAATGAGCAGTTCTTC.

This clone was counted once. The rearrangement uses TRBV6-5 and TRBJ1-2; unclear D gene. Trimming removed 2 bases from V and 1 base from J, with 2 bases in between. The germline V gene encodes CDR1 MNHEY and CDR2 SVGAGI. This CDR3 contains 12 residues. The CDR3 nucleotides are TGTGCCAGCAGTTACGATAACTATGGCTACACCTTC. Encoded protein: CASSYDNYGYTF.

This chain links TRBV2 with TRBJ1-4, with 9 bases that match TRBD1. This CDR3 region has 13 residues. The trim removed 6 bases at V and 6 bases at J, leaving 2 bases unmatched. Germline V gene data show CDR1 as SNHLY and CDR2 as FYNNEI. The DNA for the CDR3 is TGTGCCAGCAGGAGGACAGGGGATGAAAAACTGTTTTTT. Its protein product is CASRRTGDEKLFF.

The V call is TRBV29-1, the J call TRBJ2-2; tentative D call: TRBD1 (6 bases). V was pared by 2 bases and J by 3 bases, with 10 bases between. This CDR3 is 14 amino acids long. CDR1 and CDR2 (germline): SQVTM, ANQGSEA. The CDR3 is CSVEQGPHTGELFF. DNA of the CDR3: TGCAGCGTTGAACAGGGGCCCCACACCGGGGAGCTGTTTTTT.

The rearrangement links TRBV19 to TRBJ2-7, with 12 bases aligning to TRBD2. Per the germline V gene, CDR1 is LNHDA and CDR2 is SQIVND (reference sequence). This CDR3 is built from 14 residues. The V gene end was trimmed by 5 bases and the J gene end by 4 bases; junction bases not matched to a gene: 3. This CDR3 is CASSPTSGGYEQYF. For the CDR3, the DNA is TGTGCCAGTAGTCCGACTAGCGGGGGATACGAGCAGTACTTC.